The source of this TCR beta chain is a study of blood T cell repertoires in COVID-19. Turning to the study itself: In each case, the material was cDNA or gDNA derived from T cells, B-cell-depleted T cells, or PBMCs.

Per the study methods: By means of reference gene primer amplification, nucleated cell counts were estimated. Clones were sequenced by immunoSEQ multiplex PCR, and TCRdb holds only the in-frame ones, with some missing. V and J calls and clone size are those listed in that table; D and trimming were worked out from the DNA. The sample lists 130,000 or so clones; about 77% were seen once. The CDR3 length equals 12 residues, ends included. The germline CDR1 and CDR2 sequences are SNHLY and FYNNEI. Comment on this clone: The limits of the CDR3 on the DNA are not certain, so only TCRdb's listed CDR3 is given.

V gene TRBV2 combines with J gene TRBJ1-2. This TCR came from a man older than 75 with acute or convalescent COVID-19. Sequences were obtained from peripheral blood. CDR3 in amino acids: CASTSPWGVGTF.